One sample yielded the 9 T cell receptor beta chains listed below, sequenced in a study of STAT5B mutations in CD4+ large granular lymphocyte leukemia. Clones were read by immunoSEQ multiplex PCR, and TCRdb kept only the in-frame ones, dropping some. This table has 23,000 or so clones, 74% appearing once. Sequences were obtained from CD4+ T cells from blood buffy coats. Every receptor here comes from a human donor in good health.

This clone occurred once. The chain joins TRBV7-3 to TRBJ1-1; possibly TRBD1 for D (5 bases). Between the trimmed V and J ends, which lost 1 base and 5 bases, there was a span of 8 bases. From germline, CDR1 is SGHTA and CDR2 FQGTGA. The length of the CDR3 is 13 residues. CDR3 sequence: CASSLRWGTEAFF. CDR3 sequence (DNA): TGTGCCAGCAGCTTAAGGTGGGGGACTGAAGCTTTCTTT.

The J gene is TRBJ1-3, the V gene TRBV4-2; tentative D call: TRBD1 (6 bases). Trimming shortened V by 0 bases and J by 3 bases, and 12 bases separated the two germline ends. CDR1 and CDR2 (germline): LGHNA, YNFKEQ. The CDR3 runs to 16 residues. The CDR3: CASSQDLGGRGNTIYF. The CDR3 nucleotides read TGTGCCAGCAGCCAAGATCTCGGGGGCCGTGGAAACACCATATATTTT.

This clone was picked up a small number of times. The CDR3 nucleotides read TGTGCCAGCAGCGTATCGGGTTATCAGCCCCAGCATTTT. It encodes CASSVSGYQPQHF. This chain joins TRBV9 and TRBJ1-5, with no clear D. The germline V and J ends were trimmed by 1 base and 5 bases, with 7 bases remaining between them. The CDR3 length is 13 residues. Looked up from germline, CDR1 is SGDLS and CDR2 is YYNGEE.

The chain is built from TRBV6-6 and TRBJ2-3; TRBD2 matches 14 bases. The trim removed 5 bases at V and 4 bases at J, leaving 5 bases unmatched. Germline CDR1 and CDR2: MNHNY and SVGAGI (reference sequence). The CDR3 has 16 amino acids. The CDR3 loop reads CASSTRTSGGSDTQYF. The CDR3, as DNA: TGTGCCAGCAGTACCAGGACTAGCGGGGGGTCAGATACGCAGTATTTT.

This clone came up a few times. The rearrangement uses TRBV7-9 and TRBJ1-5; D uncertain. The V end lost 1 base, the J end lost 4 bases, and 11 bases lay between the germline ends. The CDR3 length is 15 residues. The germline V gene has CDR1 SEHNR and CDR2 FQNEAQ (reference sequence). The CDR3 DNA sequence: TGTGCCAGCAGCTTAGGATTTTCGGATAATCAGCCCCAGCATTTT. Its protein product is CASSLGFSDNQPQHF.

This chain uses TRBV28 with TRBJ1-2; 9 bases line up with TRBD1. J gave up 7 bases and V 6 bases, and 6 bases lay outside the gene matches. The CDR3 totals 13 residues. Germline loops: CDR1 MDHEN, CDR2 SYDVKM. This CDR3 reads CASRGDRAFGYTF. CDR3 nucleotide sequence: TGTGCCAGCAGGGGGGACAGGGCTTTTGGCTACACCTTC.

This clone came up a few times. Written as DNA, the CDR3 is TGTGCCAGCAGTAACCCGGGACAGAGTGAAGCTTTCTTT. It translates to CASSNPGQSEAFF. This chain uses TRBV6-1 with TRBJ1-1, with 7 bases identical to TRBD1. The CDR3 extends over 13 amino acids. J lost 7 bases, V lost 5 bases, and 7 bases had no gene match. Germline CDR1 reads MNHNS; CDR2 reads SASEGT.

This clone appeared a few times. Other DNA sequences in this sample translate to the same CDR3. Written as DNA, the CDR3 is TGTGCCAGCACATTCACAGATACGCAGTATTTT. This sequence encodes CASTFTDTQYF. The V and J genes are TRBV2 and TRBJ2-3; D remains ambiguous. Germline V gives CDR1 SNHLY, CDR2 FYNNEI. The V end was cut by 7 bases, the J end by 2 bases, with 4 bases between. The CDR3 totals 11 residues.

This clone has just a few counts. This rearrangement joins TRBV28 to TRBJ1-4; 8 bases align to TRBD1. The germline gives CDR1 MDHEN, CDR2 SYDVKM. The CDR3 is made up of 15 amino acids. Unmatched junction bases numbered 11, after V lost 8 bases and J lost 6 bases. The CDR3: CASFGRGPGDEKLFF. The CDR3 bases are TGTGCCAGCTTTGGCAGGGGGCCCGGGGATGAAAAACTGTTTTTT.